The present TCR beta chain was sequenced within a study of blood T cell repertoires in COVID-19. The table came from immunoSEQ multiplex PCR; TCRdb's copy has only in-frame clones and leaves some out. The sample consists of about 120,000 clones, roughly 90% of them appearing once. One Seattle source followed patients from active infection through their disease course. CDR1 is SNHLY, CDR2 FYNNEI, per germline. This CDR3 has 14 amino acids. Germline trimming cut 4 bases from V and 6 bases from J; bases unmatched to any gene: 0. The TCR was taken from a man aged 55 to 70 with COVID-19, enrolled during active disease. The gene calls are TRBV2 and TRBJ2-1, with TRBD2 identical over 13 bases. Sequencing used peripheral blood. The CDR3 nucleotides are TGTGCCAGCAGTGGGACTAGCGGGGGCAATGAGCAGTTCTTC. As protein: CASSGTSGGNEQFF. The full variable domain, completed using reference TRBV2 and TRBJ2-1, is EPEVTQTPSHQVTQMGQEVILRCVPISNHLYFYWYRQILGQKVEFLVSFYNNEISEKSEIFDDQFSVERPDGSNFTLKIRSTKLEDSAMYFCASSGTSGGNEQFFGPGTRLTVL.